The source of this TCR beta chain is a study of T cells in Graves' hyperthyroidism and ophthalmopathy. Whole-study findings and limits: Ophthalmopathy, which appeared later, was predicted by the model a median about 6 months before onset.

Researchers took RNA transcripts and amplified the TCR beta CDR3 regions from them. A first-round RT-PCR of the TCR CDR3 used the HTBI primer set. TCRdb used MiXCR to reprocess the multiplex PCR reads, holding one entry per CDR3 protein. The sample has about 770,000 distinct CDR3 sequences; around a sixth are singletons. This clonotype was counted at least ten times. What it recognizes is unknown. Sequencing was carried out using blood. This clonotype was sampled from a woman in her forties or fifties with Graves' hyperthyroidism that later progressed to Graves' ophthalmopathy.

Here the CDR3 reads CASSESGGRQPQHF. CDR3 coding DNA: TGTGCCAGCAGTGAAAGTGGGGGTCGGCAGCCCCAGCATTTT. The chain has TRBV2 and TRBJ1-5; TRBD1 might be the D (5 bases). The CDR3 covers 14 residues. V was pared by 2 bases and J by 7 bases, with 12 bases between. The germline gives CDR1 SNHLY, CDR2 FYNNEI.